Below, one TCR beta chain is given with its context. This entry belongs to a study of control samples from healthy donors and cancer patients. The CDR3 covers 16 residues. V shed 4 bases, J shed 7 bases, and the junction held 12 bases outside the gene matches. Germline V gene data show CDR1 as MNHNS and CDR2 as SASEGT. Produced via immunoSEQ multiplex PCR; TCRdb's table is partial and in-frame only. The sample records some 120,000 clones, roughly 95% being singletons. The sequencing input was blood. The sequence derives from a man aged 25 to 45 in good health. V and J are TRBV6-1 and TRBJ1-1; the match to TRBD1 covers 10 bases. CDR3 sequence (DNA): TGTGCCAGCAGTGCCATTACCGGGACAGGGGAGGTTGAAGCTTTCTTT. As protein: CASSAITGTGEVEAFF.